Reported below is one T cell receptor beta chain. The data are from a study of cytomegalovirus exposure and HLA in healthy donors. The PCR ran on 60 Vbeta and 13 Jbeta primers. Assay used: immunoSEQ multiplex PCR; TCRdb lists only in-frame clones, some missing. The sample records fewer than 150,000 clones, roughly 75% being singletons. With 4 bases clipped from V and 4 bases from J, the junction kept 5 bases outside the gene matches. Germline loops: CDR1 MGHRA, CDR2 YSYEKL. The CDR3 is 14 amino acids. The TCR was taken from a man aged 25-45 years in good health and CMV-seronegative. The sample comprised PBMCs. The rearrangement joins TRBV4-1 to TRBJ1-2, with 8 bases that match TRBD1. The CDR3 DNA is TGCGCCAGCAGCCCACCGGACAGGGTCTATGGCTACACCTTC. It specifies CASSPPDRVYGYTF.